Described below is a single TCR beta chain sequence and its context. Clones were read by immunoSEQ multiplex PCR, and TCRdb kept only the in-frame ones, dropping some. The sample includes about 210,000 clones, roughly 85% of them seen just once. The record originates from a study of blood T cell repertoires in COVID-19. Turning to the study itself: Donors in the United States, Italy and Spain gave samples during acute or convalescent COVID-19.

Cohort placement rested on clinical history that participants reported themselves. Germline V lookup: CDR1 SGHRS, CDR2 YFSETQ. V dropped 3 bases and J dropped 0; count of bases not matched to a gene: 4. This CDR3 contains 15 residues. The source is a man aged 40-49 years who had recovered from COVID-19. Material for sequencing was PBMCs or T cells enriched from blood (not recorded which). The rearrangement uses TRBV5-1 and TRBJ2-7; 9 nucleotides agree with TRBD1. DNA of the CDR3: TGCGCCAGCAGCTCAAGACAGGGGGACTCCTACGAGCAGTACTTC. It specifies CASSSRQGDSYEQYF.